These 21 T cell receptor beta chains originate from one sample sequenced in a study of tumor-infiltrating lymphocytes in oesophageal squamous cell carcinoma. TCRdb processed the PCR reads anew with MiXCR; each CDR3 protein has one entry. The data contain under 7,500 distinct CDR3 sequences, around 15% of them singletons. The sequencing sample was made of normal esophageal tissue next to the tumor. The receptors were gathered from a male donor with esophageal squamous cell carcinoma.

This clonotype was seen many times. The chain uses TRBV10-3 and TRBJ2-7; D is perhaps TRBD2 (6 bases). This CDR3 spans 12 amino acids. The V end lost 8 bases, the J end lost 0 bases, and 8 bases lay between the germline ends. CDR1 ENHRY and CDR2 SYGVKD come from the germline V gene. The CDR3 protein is CAIGRGSYEQYF. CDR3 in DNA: TGTGCCATCGGGCGGGGCTCCTACGAGCAGTACTTC.

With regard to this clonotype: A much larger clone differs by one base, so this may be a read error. CDR3 coding DNA: TGTGCCAGCAGACCCGGCGGGGGCCCCTACAATGAGCAGTACTTC. It codes for CASRPGGGPYNEQYF. This chain connects TRBV5-6 to TRBJ2-1; maybe TRBD2 (7 bases). The J call is in doubt because the DNA end fits TRBJ2-7 better. This CDR3 is 15 amino acids long. Per germline, CDR1 SGHDT and CDR2 YYEEEE.

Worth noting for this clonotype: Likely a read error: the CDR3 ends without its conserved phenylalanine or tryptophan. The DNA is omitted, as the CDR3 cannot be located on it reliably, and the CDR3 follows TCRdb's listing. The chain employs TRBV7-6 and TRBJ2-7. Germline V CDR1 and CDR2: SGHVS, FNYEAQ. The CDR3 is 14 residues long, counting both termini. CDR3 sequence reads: CASSQDNYGYTFGS.

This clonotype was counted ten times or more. The CDR3 protein is CASSQTERGGWGQETQYF. CDR3 sequence (DNA): TGTGCCAGCAGCCAGACCGAAAGGGGGGGCTGGGGACAAGAGACCCAGTACTTC. This chain connects TRBV11-3 to TRBJ2-5; possibly TRBD2 for D (7 bases). This CDR3 spans 18 amino acids. Germline V CDR1 and CDR2: SGHNT, YENEEA. V was clipped by 5 bases and J by 2 bases, with 24 bases between them.

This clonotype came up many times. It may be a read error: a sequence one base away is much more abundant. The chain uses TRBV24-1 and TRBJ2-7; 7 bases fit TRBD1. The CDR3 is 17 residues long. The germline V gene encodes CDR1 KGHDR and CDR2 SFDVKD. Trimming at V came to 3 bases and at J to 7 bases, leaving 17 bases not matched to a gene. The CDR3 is CATSDPGPGQKNNEQYF. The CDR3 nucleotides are TGTGCCACCAGTGATCCCGGGCCGGGACAGAAAAACAATGAGCAGTACTTC.

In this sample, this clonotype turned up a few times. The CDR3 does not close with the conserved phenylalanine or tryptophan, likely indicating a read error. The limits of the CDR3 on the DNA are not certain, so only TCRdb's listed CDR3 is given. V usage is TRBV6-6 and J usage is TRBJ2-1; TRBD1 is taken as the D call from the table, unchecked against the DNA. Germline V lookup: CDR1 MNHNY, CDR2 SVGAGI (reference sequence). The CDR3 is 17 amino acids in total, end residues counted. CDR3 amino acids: CASSYRTGGPYGYTFGS.

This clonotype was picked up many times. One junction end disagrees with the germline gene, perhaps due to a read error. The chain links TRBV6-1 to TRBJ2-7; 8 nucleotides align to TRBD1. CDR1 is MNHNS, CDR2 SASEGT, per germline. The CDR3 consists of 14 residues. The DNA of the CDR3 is TGTGCCAGCACAGGACAGGGATTCGGCTCACCCCTCCACTTC. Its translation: CASTGQGFGSPLHF.

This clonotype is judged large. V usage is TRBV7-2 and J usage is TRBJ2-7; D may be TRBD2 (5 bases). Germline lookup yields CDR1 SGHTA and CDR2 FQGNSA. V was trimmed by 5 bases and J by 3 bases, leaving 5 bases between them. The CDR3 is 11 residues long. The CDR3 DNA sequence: TGTGCCAGCAGCGGGAGCTACGAGCAGTACTTC. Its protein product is CASSGSYEQYF.

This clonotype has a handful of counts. Here the CDR3 DNA reads TGTGCCAGTAGTATGGTGACAGGGTGGTACACCGGGGAGCTGTTTTTT. Its protein product is CASSMVTGWYTGELFF. The rearrangement joins TRBV19 to TRBJ2-2, with 7 bases aligning to TRBD1. The CDR3 runs to 16 residues. The V segment lost 3 bases and the J segment 3 bases; nucleotides outside the gene matches: 7. Germline V gene data show CDR1 as LNHDA and CDR2 as SQIVND (reference sequence).

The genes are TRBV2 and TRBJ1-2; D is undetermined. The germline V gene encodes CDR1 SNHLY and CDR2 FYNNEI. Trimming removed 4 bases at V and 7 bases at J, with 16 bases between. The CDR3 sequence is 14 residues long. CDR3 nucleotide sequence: TGTGCCAGCAGTGCGCGGACGGCCAGGAGTGGCTACACCTTC. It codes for CASSARTARSGYTF.

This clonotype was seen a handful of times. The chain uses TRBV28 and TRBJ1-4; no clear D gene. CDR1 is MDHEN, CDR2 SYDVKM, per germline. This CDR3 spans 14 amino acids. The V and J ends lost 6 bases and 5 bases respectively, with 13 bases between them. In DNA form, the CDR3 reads TGTGCCAGCAGCGAAACAGACAAAAATGAAAAACTGTTTTTT. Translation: CASSETDKNEKLFF.

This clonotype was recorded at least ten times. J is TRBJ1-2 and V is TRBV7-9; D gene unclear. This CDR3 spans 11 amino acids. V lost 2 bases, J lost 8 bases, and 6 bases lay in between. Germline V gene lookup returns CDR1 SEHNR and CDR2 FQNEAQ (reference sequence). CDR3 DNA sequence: TGTGCCAGCAGCTTAAAAGGCGGCTACACCTTC. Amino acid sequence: CASSLKGGYTF. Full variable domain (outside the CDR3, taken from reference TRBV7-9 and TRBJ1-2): DTGVSQNPRHKITKRGQNVTFRCDPISEHNRLYWYRQTLGQGPEFLTYFQNEAQLEKSRLLSDRFSAERPKGSFSTLEIQRTEQGDSAMYLCASSLKGGYTFGSGTRLTVV.

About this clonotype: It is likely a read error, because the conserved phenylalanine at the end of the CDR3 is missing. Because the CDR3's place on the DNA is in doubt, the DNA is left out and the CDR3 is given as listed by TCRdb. Here the CDR3 reads CASSELSLGGYTQTNYGYTFGS. The rearrangement joins TRBV2 to TRBJ2-7; the DNA was not compared with TRBD1, the D call given in the table. Germline-derived CDR1 and CDR2 are SNHLY and FYNNEI. The CDR3 is 22 amino acids in total, end residues counted.

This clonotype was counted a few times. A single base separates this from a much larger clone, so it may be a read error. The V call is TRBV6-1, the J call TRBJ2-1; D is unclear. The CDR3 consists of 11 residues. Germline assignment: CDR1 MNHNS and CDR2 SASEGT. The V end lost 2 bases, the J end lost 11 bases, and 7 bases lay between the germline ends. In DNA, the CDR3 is TGTGCCAGCAGTGAACGGGCGCAGCAGTTCTTC. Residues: CASSERAQQFF.

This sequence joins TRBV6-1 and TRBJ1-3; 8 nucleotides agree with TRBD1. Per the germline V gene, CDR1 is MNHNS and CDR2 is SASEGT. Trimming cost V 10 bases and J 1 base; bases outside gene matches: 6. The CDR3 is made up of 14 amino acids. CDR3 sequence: CATDRGSSGNTIYF. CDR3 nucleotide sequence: TGTGCCACCGACAGGGGCAGTTCTGGAAACACCATATATTTT.

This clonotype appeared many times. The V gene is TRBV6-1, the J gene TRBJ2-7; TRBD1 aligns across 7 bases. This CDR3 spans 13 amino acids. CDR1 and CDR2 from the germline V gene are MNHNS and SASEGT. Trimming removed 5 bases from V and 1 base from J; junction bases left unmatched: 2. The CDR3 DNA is TGTGCCAGCAGTCAGACAGGGTCCTACGAGCAGTACTTC. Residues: CASSQTGSYEQYF.

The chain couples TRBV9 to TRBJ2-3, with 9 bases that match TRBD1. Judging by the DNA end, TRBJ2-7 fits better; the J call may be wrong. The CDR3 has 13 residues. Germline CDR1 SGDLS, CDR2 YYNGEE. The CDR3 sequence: CASSVDRGNEQYF. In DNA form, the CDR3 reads TGTGCCAGCAGCGTTGACAGGGGGAATGAGCAGTACTTC.

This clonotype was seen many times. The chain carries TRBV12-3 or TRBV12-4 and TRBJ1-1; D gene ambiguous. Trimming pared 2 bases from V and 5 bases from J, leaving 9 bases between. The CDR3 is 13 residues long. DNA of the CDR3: TGTGCCAGCAGTTTATCCAGATCGACTGAAGCTTTCTTT. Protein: CASSLSRSTEAFF.

The CDR3: CASSLLAGGLIYNEQFF. The CDR3 nucleotides are TGTGCCAGCAGCTTACTAGCGGGGGGCCTTATTTACAATGAGCAGTTCTTC. This chain links TRBV7-6 with TRBJ2-1, with TRBD2 matching 11 bases. The length of the CDR3 is 17 residues. V shed 2 bases, J shed 4 bases, and the junction held 7 bases outside the gene matches. CDR1 and CDR2 from the germline V gene are SGHVS and FNYEAQ.

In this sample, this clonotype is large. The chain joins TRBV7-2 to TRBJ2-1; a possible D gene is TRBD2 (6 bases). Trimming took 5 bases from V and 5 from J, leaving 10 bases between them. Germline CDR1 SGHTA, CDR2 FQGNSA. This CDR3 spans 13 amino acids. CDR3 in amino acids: CASSPGLNNEQFF. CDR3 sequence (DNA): TGTGCCAGCAGCCCCGGACTAAACAATGAGCAGTTCTTC.

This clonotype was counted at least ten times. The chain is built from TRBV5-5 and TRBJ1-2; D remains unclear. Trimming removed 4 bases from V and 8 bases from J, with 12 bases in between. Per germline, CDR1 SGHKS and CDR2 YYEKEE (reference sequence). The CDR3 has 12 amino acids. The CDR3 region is CASSRGTVGYTF. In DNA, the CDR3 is TGTGCCAGCAGCCGAGGAACGGTGGGCTACACCTTC.